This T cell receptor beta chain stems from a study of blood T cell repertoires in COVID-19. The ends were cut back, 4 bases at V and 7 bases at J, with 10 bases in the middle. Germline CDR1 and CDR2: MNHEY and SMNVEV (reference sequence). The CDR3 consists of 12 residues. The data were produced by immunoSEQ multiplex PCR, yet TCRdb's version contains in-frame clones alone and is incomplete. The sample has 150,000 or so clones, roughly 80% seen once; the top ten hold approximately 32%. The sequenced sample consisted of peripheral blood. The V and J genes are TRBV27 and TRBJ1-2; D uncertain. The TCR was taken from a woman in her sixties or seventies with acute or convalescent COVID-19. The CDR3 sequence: CASSSAGRGYTF. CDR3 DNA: TGTGCCAGCAGTTCCGCAGGTCGTGGCTACACCTTC.